The clone carrying this T cell receptor (beta chain) occurred a few times. Combining a sample-barcoded 5' primer with a J-beta primer mix, a second PCR ran for 7 to 11 cycles. TCRdb called the 5' RACE reads again in MiXCR, with one record for every CDR3 protein. Counted here are more than 650,000 distinct CDR3 sequences, about a fifth occurring once; the ten biggest clones make up roughly 22%. Looked up from germline, CDR1 is SGHRS and CDR2 is YFSETQ. The CDR3 consists of 18 residues. The sample belongs to a study of blood T cells in healthy people across ages. The rearrangement uses TRBV5-1 and TRBJ2-1, with D perhaps TRBD1 or TRBD2 (5 bases each). The J call may be in error: the DNA end matches TRBJ2-5 better. This TCR was sampled from a man aged 65 to 85 in good health. The specimen was blood. The CDR3 DNA reads TGCGCCAGCAGCTTGGCCTTCGTGGGAGAGGGGAATTTAGAGACCCAGTACTTC. This sequence encodes CASSLAFVGEGNLETQYF.